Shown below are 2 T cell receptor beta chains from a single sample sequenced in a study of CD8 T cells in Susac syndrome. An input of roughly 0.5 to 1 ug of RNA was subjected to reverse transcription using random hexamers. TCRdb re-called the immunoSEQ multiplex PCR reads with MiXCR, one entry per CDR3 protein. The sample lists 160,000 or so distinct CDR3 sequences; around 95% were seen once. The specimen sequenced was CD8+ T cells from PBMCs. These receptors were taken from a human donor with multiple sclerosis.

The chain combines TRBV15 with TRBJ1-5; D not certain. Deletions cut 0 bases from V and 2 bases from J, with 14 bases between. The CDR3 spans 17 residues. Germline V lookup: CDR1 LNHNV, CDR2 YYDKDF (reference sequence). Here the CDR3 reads CATSRDLGGFGNQPQHF. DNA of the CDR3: TGTGCCACCAGCAGAGATCTGGGAGGGTTCGGCAATCAGCCCCAGCATTTT.

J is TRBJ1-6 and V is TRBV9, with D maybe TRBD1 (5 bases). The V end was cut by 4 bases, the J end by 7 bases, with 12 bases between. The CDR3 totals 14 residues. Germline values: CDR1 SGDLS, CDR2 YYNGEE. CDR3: CASSPTGDNSPLHF. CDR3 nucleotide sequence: TGTGCCAGCAGCCCAACAGGTGACAATTCACCCCTCCACTTT.